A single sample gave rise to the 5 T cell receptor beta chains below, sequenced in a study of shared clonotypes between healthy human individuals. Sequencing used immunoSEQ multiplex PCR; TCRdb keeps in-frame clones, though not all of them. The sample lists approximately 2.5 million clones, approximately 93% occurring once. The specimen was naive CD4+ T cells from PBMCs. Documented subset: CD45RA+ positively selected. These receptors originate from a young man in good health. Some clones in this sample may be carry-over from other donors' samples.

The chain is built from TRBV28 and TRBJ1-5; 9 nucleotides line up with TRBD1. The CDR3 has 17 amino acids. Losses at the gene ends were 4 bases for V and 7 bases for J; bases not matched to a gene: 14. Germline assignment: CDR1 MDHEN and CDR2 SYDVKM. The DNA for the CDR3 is TGTGCCAGCAGTTGGGGGGGCCTGGGACAGGGAGGGCAGCCCCAGCATTTT. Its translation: CASSWGGLGQGGQPQHF.

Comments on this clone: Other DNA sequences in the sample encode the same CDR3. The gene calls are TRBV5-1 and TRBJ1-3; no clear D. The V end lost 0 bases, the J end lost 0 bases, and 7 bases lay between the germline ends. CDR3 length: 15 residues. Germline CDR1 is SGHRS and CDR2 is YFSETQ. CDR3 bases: TGCGCCAGCAGCTTGGGGCTGCCCTCTGGAAACACCATATATTTT. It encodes CASSLGLPSGNTIYF.

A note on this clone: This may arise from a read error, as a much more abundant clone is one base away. For the CDR3, the DNA is TGCGCCAGCAGCTTGGCCAGGGTGAACACTGAAGCTTTCTTT. It codes for CASSLARVNTEAFF. The chain uses TRBV5-1 and TRBJ1-1, with D possibly matching TRBD1 (5 bases). Trimming removed 0 bases at V and 0 bases at J, with 6 bases between. CDR1 is SGHRS and CDR2 is YFSETQ in the germline V gene. The length of the CDR3 is 14 residues.

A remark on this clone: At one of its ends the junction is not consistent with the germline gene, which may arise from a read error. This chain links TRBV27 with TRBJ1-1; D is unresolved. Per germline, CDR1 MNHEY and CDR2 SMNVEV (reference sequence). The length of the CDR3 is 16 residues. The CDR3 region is CASSPYISRVNTEAFF. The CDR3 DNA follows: TGTGCCAGCAGTCCCTATATCTCGAGGGTGAATACTGAAGCTTTCTTT.

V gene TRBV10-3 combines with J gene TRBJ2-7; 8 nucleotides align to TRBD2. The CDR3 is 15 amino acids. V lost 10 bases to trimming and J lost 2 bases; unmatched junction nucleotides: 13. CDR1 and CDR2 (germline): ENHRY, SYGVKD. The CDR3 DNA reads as TGTGCCACCTCAAAGGGCGGGAGGCCCGCCTACGAGCAGTACTTC. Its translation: CATSKGGRPAYEQYF.